This TCR beta chain stems from a study of blood T cell repertoires in COVID-19. With V trimmed by 6 bases and J by 4 bases, 7 bases remained unmatched. The germline V gene has CDR1 SGHVS and CDR2 FNYEAQ. This CDR3 is 14 amino acids long. Sequencing used immunoSEQ multiplex PCR; TCRdb keeps in-frame clones, though not all of them. Of over 200,000 clones in the sample, 70% to 90% were seen once. This TCR was recovered from a woman under 30 who had recovered from COVID-19. The gene calls are TRBV7-6 and TRBJ1-2; 8 bases match TRBD1. Sample: peripheral blood. Here the CDR3 DNA reads TGTGCCAGCAGTGACACAGGGGGGGGCTATGGCTACACCTTC. It translates to CASSDTGGGYGYTF.